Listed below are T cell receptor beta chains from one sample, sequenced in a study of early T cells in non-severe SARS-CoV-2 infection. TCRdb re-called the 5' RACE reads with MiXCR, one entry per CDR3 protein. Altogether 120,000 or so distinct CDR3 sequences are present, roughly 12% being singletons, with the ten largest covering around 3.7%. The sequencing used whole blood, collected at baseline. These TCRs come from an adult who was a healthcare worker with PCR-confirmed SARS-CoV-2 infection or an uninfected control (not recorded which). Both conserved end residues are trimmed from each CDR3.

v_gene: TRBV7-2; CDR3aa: ASSVPTAGGYTDTQY
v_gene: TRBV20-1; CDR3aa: SARELAGGSYNEQF
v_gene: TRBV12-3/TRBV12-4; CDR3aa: ASSPRLEETQY
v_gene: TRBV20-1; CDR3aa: SARAISYEQY
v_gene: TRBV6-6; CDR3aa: ASSPSGTGRGSNQPQH
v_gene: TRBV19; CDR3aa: ASSYGYT
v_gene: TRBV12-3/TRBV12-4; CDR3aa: ASRPGLTYEQY
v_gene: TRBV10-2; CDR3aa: ASSEVRRNKETQY
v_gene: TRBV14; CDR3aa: ASSHSETQY
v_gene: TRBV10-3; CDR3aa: AISGDSSTDTQY
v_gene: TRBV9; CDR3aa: ASSVHRGTVSSGANVLT
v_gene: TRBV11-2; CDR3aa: ASSPMRDREYSPLH
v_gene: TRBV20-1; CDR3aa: SARVPQRGQRETQY
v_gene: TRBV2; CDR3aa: ASVRGPEYEQF
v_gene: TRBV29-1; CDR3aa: SACQDVYKGNTIY
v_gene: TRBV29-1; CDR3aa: SVERGGTQY
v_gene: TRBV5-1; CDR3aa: ASSLAGYSHTEAF
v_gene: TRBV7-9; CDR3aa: ASSRQGLSTPSGEQY